One sample yielded the 11 T cell receptor beta chains listed below, sequenced in a study of T cell responses to AZD1222 COVID-19 vaccine listed by TCRdb under 2021. Libraries were constructed by the immunoSEQ multiplex PCR assay. The clones in this table, taken by TCRdb from immuneACCESS, are in-frame only. Not every clone is retained; where verified, under half of the shortfall comes from an unresolved V gene, and the cause of the rest is unknown. In all, the sample holds around 130,000 clones, and about 86% of those were seen once. The ten largest clones capture under 3% of the sample. The sample's time point label, decoded: about 28 days (+/-7) after the second vaccine dose. This sample comprised peripheral blood, obtained 28 days after the second AZD1222 dose. These receptors were collected from an adult who received the AZD1222 COVID-19 vaccine.

The gene calls are TRBV3-1 (or the pseudogene TRBV3-2) and TRBJ1-6, with unresolved D. There are 15 residues in the CDR3. V gave up 3 bases and J gave up 0 bases, with 6 bases separating them. Germline lookup yields CDR1 LGHDT and CDR2 YNNKEL (reference sequence). The CDR3 nucleotides read TGTGCCAGCAGCCAGGGGAGCTCCTATAATTCACCCCTCCACTTT. This codes for CASSQGSSYNSPLHF.

The J gene is TRBJ1-4, the V gene TRBV6-5; possibly TRBD1 for D (5 bases). The germline V and J ends were trimmed by 5 bases and 5 bases, with 6 bases remaining between them. The germline gives CDR1 MNHEY, CDR2 SVGAGI. The CDR3 extends over 12 amino acids. The CDR3 here is CASSRTNEKLFF. CDR3 DNA: TGTGCCAGCAGTCGGACAAATGAAAAACTGTTTTTT.

V is TRBV7-2 and J is TRBJ2-5; unclear D gene. This CDR3 is 14 amino acids long. The germline V and J ends were trimmed by 1 base and 5 bases, with 11 bases remaining between them. The V gene's germline CDR1 is SGHTA and CDR2 FQGNSA. CDR3 coding DNA: TGTGCCAGCAGCTTAGGCCCTTCCGCGGAGACCCAGTACTTC. This codes for CASSLGPSAETQYF.

The chain recombines TRBV6-1 with TRBJ2-6, with D possibly being TRBD2 (5 bases). Trimming shortened V by 4 bases and J by 1 base, and 11 bases separated the two germline ends. The germline CDR1 and CDR2 sequences are MNHNS and SASEGT. This CDR3 is built from 16 residues. The CDR3 DNA reads as TGTGCCAGCAGTGTACTAGTTGGTTCTGGGGCCAACGTCCTGACTTTC. This gives the protein CASSVLVGSGANVLTF.

The chain is built from TRBV7-8 and TRBJ1-1, with D possibly TRBD1 on 6 matching bases. The V end was cut by 3 bases, the J end by 10 bases, with 15 bases between. CDR1 is SGHVS, CDR2 FQNEAQ, per germline. This CDR3 is built from 13 residues. The CDR3 DNA is TGTGCCAGCAGCTTCCTGGGACAACGAGGAGCTTTCTTT. Amino acids: CASSFLGQRGAFF.

The chain recombines TRBV2 with TRBJ1-6; D unresolved. V lost 10 bases and J lost 3, with 10 bases in between. Looked up from germline, CDR1 is SNHLY and CDR2 is FYNNEI. The CDR3 is 13 residues long. The CDR3 sequence is CATSGFYNSPLHF. In DNA, the CDR3 is TGTGCCACCTCGGGGTTCTATAATTCACCCCTCCACTTT.

This sequence joins TRBV5-1 and TRBJ2-2, with D perhaps given as TRBD1 or TRBD2 (6 bases each). Trimming stripped 2 bases from V and 5 bases from J, with 19 bases between. The CDR3 sequence is 17 residues long. Germline V gene sequence: CDR1 SGHRS, CDR2 YFSETQ. The CDR3 is CASSLSPGGLRTGELFF. The CDR3 nucleotides read TGCGCCAGCAGCTTAAGCCCCGGGGGCCTGAGAACCGGGGAGCTGTTTTTT.

The chain links TRBV18 to TRBJ1-6; D remains unclear. The CDR3 is 12 amino acids. Germline assignment: CDR1 KGHSH and CDR2 LQKENI. V shed 6 bases and J shed 10 bases, with 10 bases lying between them. The CDR3 spells CASSHRESPLHF. The CDR3 DNA follows: TGTGCCAGCTCGCACAGAGAATCACCCCTCCACTTT.

The CDR3 nucleotides read TGCGCCAGCAGCTTGGCTCCAGGAGACTATGGCTACACCTTC. Amino acids: CASSLAPGDYGYTF. The J gene is TRBJ1-2, the V gene TRBV5-1; D uncertain. Germline loops: CDR1 SGHRS, CDR2 YFSETQ. CDR3 length: 14 residues. V was trimmed by 0 bases and J by 3 bases, leaving 9 bases between them.

In DNA form, the CDR3 reads TGTGCCAGCAGCCAAGATACCGGGGCTGGCTACACCTTC. It is translated as CASSQDTGAGYTF. V usage is TRBV3-1 (or the pseudogene TRBV3-2) and J usage is TRBJ1-2, with D perhaps matching TRBD1 (5 bases). This CDR3 contains 13 residues. From germline, CDR1 is LGHDT and CDR2 YNNKEL (reference sequence). The V gene lost 0 bases and the J gene lost 7 bases, with 9 bases spanning the gap.

Worth noting for this clone: A junction boundary mismatches the germline segment, possibly from a read error. V and J are TRBV4-1 and TRBJ1-1; 8 bases line up with TRBD1. The CDR3 covers 15 residues. Germline lookup yields CDR1 MGHRA and CDR2 YSYEKL. CDR3 sequence (DNA): TGCGCCAGCAGCAAGCCGGGACAGGAGAACCCTGAAGCTTTCTTT. It translates to CASSKPGQENPEAFF.